The present entry profiles one T cell receptor (beta chain) with its context. This specimen comes from a study of blood T cell repertoires in COVID-19. Germline V gene data show CDR1 as MNHEY and CDR2 as SMNVEV (reference sequence). Trimming removed 0 bases from V and 4 bases from J; junction bases left unmatched: 9. This CDR3 has 18 residues. Original processing methods: Using reference gene primer amplification, nucleated cell counts were estimated. Measured with immunoSEQ multiplex PCR; TCRdb has only the in-frame clones, and not every one. Clone size and the V and J calls come from that table; the DNA yielded D and trimming. The sample contains a few hundred thousand clones, about four fifths of which appear only once.

Sequencing was carried out using peripheral blood. The chain has TRBV27 and TRBJ1-2; 12 bases line up with TRBD1. The sequence derives from a woman of 80 years or more with acute or convalescent COVID-19. This chain's CDR3 is CASSLSSSGTGGVYGYTF. DNA of the CDR3: TGTGCCAGCAGTTTATCTTCCTCCGGGACAGGGGGCGTCTATGGCTACACCTTC.